The clone carrying this T cell receptor beta chain has more than one count but fewer than ten. In the original processing: Reference gene primer amplification yielded estimated nucleated cell counts. Profiling relied on immunoSEQ multiplex PCR, and the TCRdb table lists in-frame clones only, not all of them. V, J and clone size were drawn from that table, and D and trimming were deduced from the DNA. The profile shows about 160,000 clones, approximately 84% of them singletons. V dropped 2 bases and J dropped 9; count of bases not matched to a gene: 3. Germline V CDR1 and CDR2: MNHEY, SMNVEV (reference sequence). This CDR3 spans 13 amino acids. These data are taken from a study of blood T cell repertoires in COVID-19. Study background: Samples of COVID-19 (acute and convalescent) were obtained from the United States, Italy and Spain. Sources were T cells, B-cell-depleted T cells, or PBMCs; the material itself was cDNA or gDNA.

Specimen: peripheral blood. This sequence joins TRBV27 and TRBJ1-5, with 8 bases that match TRBD1. This TCR was recovered from a woman of 80 years or more with acute or convalescent COVID-19. CDR3 in DNA: TGTGCCAGCAGTTTAGGGACAGGAGGGCCCCAGCATTTT. Its translation is CASSLGTGGPQHF.